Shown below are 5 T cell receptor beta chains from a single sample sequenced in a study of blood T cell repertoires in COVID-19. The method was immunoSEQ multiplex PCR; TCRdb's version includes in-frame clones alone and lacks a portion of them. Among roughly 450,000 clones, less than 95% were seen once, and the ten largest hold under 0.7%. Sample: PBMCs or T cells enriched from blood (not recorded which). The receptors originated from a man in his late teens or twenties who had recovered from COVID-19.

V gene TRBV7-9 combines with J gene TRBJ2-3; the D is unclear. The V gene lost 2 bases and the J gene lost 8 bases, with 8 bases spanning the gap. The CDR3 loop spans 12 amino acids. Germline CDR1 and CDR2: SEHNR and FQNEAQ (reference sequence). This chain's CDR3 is CASSLSSGTQYF. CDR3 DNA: TGTGCCAGCAGCTTAAGTTCCGGTACGCAGTATTTT.

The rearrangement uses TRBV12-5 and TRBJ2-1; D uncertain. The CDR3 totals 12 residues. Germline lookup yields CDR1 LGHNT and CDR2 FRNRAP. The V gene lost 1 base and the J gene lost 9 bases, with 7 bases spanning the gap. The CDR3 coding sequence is TGTGCTAGTGGTTTGGGTGCAGGTGAGCAGTTCTTC. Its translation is CASGLGAGEQFF.

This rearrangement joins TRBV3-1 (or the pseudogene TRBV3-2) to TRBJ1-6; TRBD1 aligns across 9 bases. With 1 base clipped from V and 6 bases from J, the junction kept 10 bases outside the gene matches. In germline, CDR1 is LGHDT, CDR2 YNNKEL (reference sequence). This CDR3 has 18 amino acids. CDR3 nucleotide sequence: TGTGCCAGCAGCCAAGTCGGCTTGGGACAGGGAGGTAATTCACCCCTCCACTTT. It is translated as CASSQVGLGQGGNSPLHF.

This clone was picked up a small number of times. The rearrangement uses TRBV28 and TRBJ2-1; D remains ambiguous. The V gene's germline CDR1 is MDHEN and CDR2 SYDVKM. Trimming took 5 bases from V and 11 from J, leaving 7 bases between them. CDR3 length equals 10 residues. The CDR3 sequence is CASSLKKQFF. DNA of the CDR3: TGTGCCAGCAGTCTAAAGAAGCAGTTCTTC.

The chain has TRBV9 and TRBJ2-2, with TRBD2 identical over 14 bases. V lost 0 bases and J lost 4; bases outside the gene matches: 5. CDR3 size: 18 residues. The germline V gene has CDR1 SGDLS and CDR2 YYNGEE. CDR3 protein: CASSVGTSGRRSTGELFF. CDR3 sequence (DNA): TGTGCCAGCAGCGTAGGGACTAGCGGGAGGCGGAGCACCGGGGAGCTGTTTTTT. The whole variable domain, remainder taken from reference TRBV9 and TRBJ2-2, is DSGVTQTPKHLITATGQRVTLRCSPRSGDLSVYWYQQSLDQGLQFLIQYYNGEERAKGNILERFSAQQFPDLHSELNLSSLELGDSALYFCASSVGTSGRRSTGELFFGEGSRLTVL.